Below, 23 T cell receptor beta chains from the same sample are listed, as sequenced in a study of T-cell memory formation after mild COVID-19. TCRdb ran MiXCR on the 5' RACE reads and lists one entry per CDR3 protein. The sample holds approximately 500,000 distinct CDR3 sequences, 20% to 30% seen once. The sample consisted of PBMCs or a T cell subset sorted from them (not recorded which). The receptors were sampled from an adult woman who had mild COVID-19 (a few samples of this study predate the infection). Cell type and time point are not known.

V is TRBV7-2 and J is TRBJ1-2; tentative D call: TRBD1 (6 bases). Germline V gene data show CDR1 as SGHTA and CDR2 as FQGNSA. This CDR3 comprises 13 residues. Trimming pared 5 bases from V and 3 bases from J, leaving 10 bases between. For the CDR3, the DNA is TGTGCCAGCAGCAACCAGGGGTACTATGGCTACACCTTC. As protein: CASSNQGYYGYTF.

The V and J genes are TRBV19 and TRBJ2-3; D not resolved. V gave up 2 bases and J gave up 2 bases, with 14 bases separating them. Germline CDR1 reads LNHDA; CDR2 reads SQIVND (reference sequence). The CDR3 sequence is 16 residues long. CDR3 sequence: CASSIMAYSNTDTQYF. CDR3 coding DNA: TGTGCCAGTAGTATAATGGCCTACAGTAACACAGATACGCAGTATTTT. Full variable domain (rest looked up from reference TRBV19 and TRBJ2-3): DGGITQSPKYLFRKEGQNVTLSCEQNLNHDAMYWYRQDPGQGLRLIYYSQIVNDFQKGDIAEGYSVSREKKESFPLTVTSAQKNPTAFYLCASSIMAYSNTDTQYFGPGTRLTVL.

This clonotype was detected many times. The J gene is TRBJ2-1, the V gene TRBV12-3 or TRBV12-4; D call uncertain. CDR3 length: 13 amino acids. The germline V and J ends were trimmed by 5 bases and 0 bases, with 5 bases remaining between them. The CDR3 reads CASSESSYNEQFF. In DNA, the CDR3 is TGTGCCAGCAGTGAAAGCTCCTACAATGAGCAGTTCTTC.

The chain carries TRBV24-1 and TRBJ2-1, with D tentatively TRBD1 (6 bases). The length of the CDR3 is 15 residues. With 4 bases removed from V and 4 bases from J, the gap between germline ends came to 13 bases. Germline values: CDR1 KGHDR, CDR2 SFDVKD. DNA of the CDR3: TGTGCCACCAGTGAAACAGGGCCCTTATACAATGAGCAGTTCTTC. Translation: CATSETGPLYNEQFF.

This clonotype occurred many times. The genes are TRBV15 and TRBJ2-7, with D possibly matching TRBD1 (6 bases). Germline CDR1 reads LNHNV; CDR2 reads YYDKDF (reference sequence). Trimming shortened V by 1 base and J by 5 bases, and 15 bases separated the two germline ends. The CDR3 loop spans 15 amino acids. For the CDR3, the DNA is TGTGCCACCAGCAGAGTGTTGGGCAGGGGAAACGAGCAGTACTTC. Its protein is CATSRVLGRGNEQYF.

The V and J genes are TRBV4-1 and TRBJ2-7; 7 bases fit TRBD1. This CDR3 region has 16 residues. The junction had 10 bases not matched to a gene; V was cut back by 1 base and J by 4 bases. Per the germline V gene, CDR1 is MGHRA and CDR2 is YSYEKL. CDR3 sequence: CASSQGPGDRAYEQYF. Written as DNA, the CDR3 is TGCGCCAGCAGCCAAGGTCCCGGGGACAGAGCTTACGAGCAGTACTTC.

This rearrangement joins TRBV5-6 to TRBJ1-6, with TRBD1 matching over 9 bases. V dropped 4 bases and J dropped 7; count of bases not matched to a gene: 6. Looked up from germline, CDR1 is SGHDT and CDR2 is YYEEEE. This CDR3 region has 15 residues. CDR3 in DNA: TGTGCCAGCAGCCCGGGACAGGGTCTCAATTCACCCCTCCACTTT. Translated, it gives CASSPGQGLNSPLHF.

This clonotype was found a few times. The chain uses TRBV7-6 and TRBJ2-7, with 10 nucleotides matching TRBD1. V trimming: 3 bases; J trimming: 6 bases; junction bases outside the gene matches: 8. The germline V gene encodes CDR1 SGHVS and CDR2 FNYEAQ. The CDR3 is 15 residues long. CDR3 sequence: CASSFRDRGTGEQYF. CDR3 nucleotide sequence: TGTGCCAGCAGCTTCCGGGACAGGGGTACGGGCGAGCAGTACTTC.

V usage is TRBV12-3 or TRBV12-4 and J usage is TRBJ1-1; 7 bases are a match to TRBD1. V shed 6 bases, J shed 5 bases, and the junction held 9 bases outside the gene matches. The CDR3 has 14 residues. The CDR3 spells CASSWATGTTEAFF. In nucleotides, the CDR3 is TGTGCCAGCAGCTGGGCGACAGGGACTACTGAAGCTTTCTTT.

This clonotype was observed a handful of times. The V and J genes are TRBV15 and TRBJ2-2; D is unclear. This CDR3 contains 14 residues. Per the germline V gene, CDR1 is LNHNV and CDR2 is YYDKDF (reference sequence). Deletions cut 5 bases from V and 0 bases from J, with 7 bases between. The CDR3 is CATSVGSNTGELFF. The DNA for the CDR3 is TGTGCCACCAGCGTGGGGTCGAACACCGGGGAGCTGTTTTTT.

Many counts were recorded for this clonotype. V gene TRBV5-1 combines with J gene TRBJ2-2; D is perhaps TRBD1 (5 bases). In germline, CDR1 is SGHRS, CDR2 YFSETQ. Trimming pared 1 base from V and 6 bases from J, leaving 22 bases between. CDR3 length equals 18 residues. In DNA, the CDR3 is TGCGCCAGCAGCTTGCTGAATGTGGAGACAGTTCGTGCCGGGGAGCTGTTTTTT. Translated, it gives CASSLLNVETVRAGELFF.

This clonotype was picked up a small number of times. This chain links TRBV5-5 with TRBJ2-4, with TRBD1 identical over 10 bases. Germline V CDR1 and CDR2: SGHKS, YYEKEE (reference sequence). V lost 0 bases, J lost 6 bases, and 6 bases stayed unmatched. The CDR3 length is 16 residues. CDR3 nucleotide sequence: TGTGCCAGCAGCTTGGCCCTCGGACAGGGGGGAAACATTCAGTACTTC. It yields the protein CASSLALGQGGNIQYF.

The chain has TRBV24-1 and TRBJ2-5, with TRBD1 matching over 9 bases. V was pared by 4 bases and J by 5 bases, with 4 bases of the junction left unmatched. Germline CDR1 KGHDR, CDR2 SFDVKD. The CDR3 is 14 residues long. CDR3 in amino acids: CATSDTGGEETQYF. Here the CDR3 DNA reads TGTGCCACCAGTGACACAGGGGGCGAGGAGACCCAGTACTTC.

The chain employs TRBV25-1 and TRBJ2-2, with 8 bases aligning to TRBD2. Germline lookup yields CDR1 MGHDK and CDR2 SYGVNS. The CDR3 is 17 residues long. With 3 bases clipped from V and 8 bases from J, the junction kept 14 bases outside the gene matches. The CDR3, as DNA: TGTGCCAGCAGTGATTACACCGGGACTAGTCGTACTGGGGAGCTGTTTTTT. It translates to CASSDYTGTSRTGELFF.

This rearrangement joins TRBV6-4 to TRBJ2-1; 10 nucleotides align to TRBD2. The CDR3 contains 15 residues. Germline V gene sequence: CDR1 MRHNA, CDR2 SNTAGT. V lost 2 bases to trimming and J lost 11 bases; unmatched junction nucleotides: 9. The chain's CDR3 is CASSDASGRTHKQFF. The CDR3 DNA reads as TGTGCCAGCAGTGACGCTAGCGGGAGAACGCACAAGCAGTTCTTC.

This clonotype showed up just a few times. The CDR3 protein is CSARDPGQGPNQPQHF. For the CDR3, the DNA is TGCAGTGCTAGAGACCCGGGACAGGGACCCAATCAGCCCCAGCATTTT. J is TRBJ1-5 and V is TRBV20-1, with 9 bases lining up with TRBD1. Germline CDR1 reads DFQATT; CDR2 reads SNEGSKA (reference sequence). J was trimmed by 3 bases and V by 0 bases; bases with no gene match: 6. The length of the CDR3 is 16 residues.

The table lists this clonotype with a few counts. This chain uses TRBV18 with TRBJ2-1, with D unclear. The CDR3 is made up of 14 amino acids. From germline, CDR1 is KGHSH and CDR2 LQKENI. V was shortened by 3 bases and J by 3 bases, with 9 bases between the two germline ends. The CDR3 DNA sequence: TGTGCCAGCTCACCGCGCGTTGTCTACAATGAGCAGTTCTTC. The encoded protein is CASSPRVVYNEQFF. Full variable domain (outside the CDR3, taken from reference TRBV18 and TRBJ2-1): NAGVMQNPRHLVRRRGQEARLRCSPMKGHSHVYWYRQLPEEGLKFMVYLQKENIIDESGMPKERFSAEFPKEGPSILRIQQVVRGDSAAYFCASSPRVVYNEQFFGPGTRLTVL.

This chain links TRBV25-1 with TRBJ2-2, with D unresolved. CDR1 and CDR2 from the germline V gene are MGHDK and SYGVNS. The CDR3 length is 12 residues. V lost 2 bases, J lost 5 bases, and 3 bases lay in between. The CDR3 bases are TGTGCCAGCAGTGAAAGGACCGGGGAGCTGTTTTTT. Its translation: CASSERTGELFF.

The chain combines TRBV6-6 with TRBJ2-1, with TRBD2 identical over 10 bases. The CDR3 sequence is 12 residues long. V dropped 10 bases and J dropped 4; count of bases not matched to a gene: 1. The germline gives CDR1 MNHNY, CDR2 SVGAGI (reference sequence). CDR3 sequence reads: CATSGSYNEQFF. The CDR3 bases are TGTGCCACTAGCGGGAGTTACAATGAGCAGTTCTTC.

The V and J genes are TRBV12-3 or TRBV12-4 and TRBJ2-7, with D perhaps given as TRBD1 or TRBD2 (6 bases each). Trimming removed 9 bases at V and 1 base at J, with 13 bases between. This CDR3 is 13 amino acids long. The CDR3: CASRGDNSYEQYF. Written as DNA, the CDR3 is TGTGCCAGTCGCGGGGACAATTCCTACGAGCAGTACTTC.

This clonotype was picked up one time. The chain combines TRBV5-4 with TRBJ2-3, with TRBD2 matching over 11 bases. V was pared by 3 bases and J by 2 bases, with 5 bases of the junction left unmatched. Germline values: CDR1 SGHNT, CDR2 YYREEE (reference sequence). This CDR3 is built from 16 residues. The CDR3 protein is CASSSQTSGITDTQYF. CDR3 in DNA: TGTGCCAGCAGCTCGCAGACTAGCGGGATCACAGATACGCAGTATTTT.

The rearrangement joins TRBV5-1 to TRBJ2-3, with TRBD2 matching 8 bases. This CDR3 contains 15 residues. J gave up 7 bases and V 0 bases, and 7 bases lay outside the gene matches. CDR1 and CDR2 from the germline V gene are SGHRS and YFSETQ. The CDR3 sequence: CASSLAAGGLNTQYF. For the CDR3, the DNA is TGCGCCAGCAGCTTGGCGGCGGGAGGCTTGAATACGCAGTATTTT. The full variable domain, its missing parts supplied by reference TRBV5-1 and TRBJ2-3, is KAGVTQTPRYLIKTRGQQVTLSCSPISGHRSVSWYQQTPGQGLQFLFEYFSETQRNKGNFPGRFSGRQFSNSRSEMNVSTLELGDSALYLCASSLAAGGLNTQYFGPGTRLTVL.

The CDR3 loop reads CASSLQGPTDTQYF. CDR3 bases: TGTGCCAGCAGCTTGCAGGGTCCGACAGATACGCAGTATTTT. The chain links TRBV7-8 to TRBJ2-3; tentatively, D is TRBD1 (5 bases). CDR3 length: 14 residues. Looked up from germline, CDR1 is SGHVS and CDR2 is FQNEAQ. V was pared by 3 bases and J by 3 bases, with 10 bases between.